This T cell receptor (beta chain) emerged from a study of chemoradiotherapy in HPV16-positive cancers. The repertoire was sequenced with immunoSEQ multiplex PCR; TCRdb's copy has only in-frame clones and lacks some. The table includes about 7,600 clones, about 80% detected once. In germline, CDR1 is MDHEN, CDR2 SYDVKM. The CDR3 is 14 amino acids. Trimming at V came to 7 bases and at J to 6 bases, leaving 12 bases not matched to a gene. This clone was seen only a few times. The target antigen is unknown. Points from the study as a whole: Candidate HPV-specific clones and E7-related TCR motifs grew in tumor during treatment. Only a couple of HPV16-positive patients supplied the functional HPV-specificity definition.

Source: blood, taken from a patient who underwent chemoradiotherapy. The origin of this receptor is a human donor with HPV-associated anogenital cancer. The rearrangement joins TRBV28 to TRBJ2-7; 7 nucleotides agree with TRBD1. CDR3: CASTAGTVSPEQYF. The CDR3 coding sequence is TGTGCCAGCACCGCCGGGACAGTCAGCCCCGAGCAGTACTTC.